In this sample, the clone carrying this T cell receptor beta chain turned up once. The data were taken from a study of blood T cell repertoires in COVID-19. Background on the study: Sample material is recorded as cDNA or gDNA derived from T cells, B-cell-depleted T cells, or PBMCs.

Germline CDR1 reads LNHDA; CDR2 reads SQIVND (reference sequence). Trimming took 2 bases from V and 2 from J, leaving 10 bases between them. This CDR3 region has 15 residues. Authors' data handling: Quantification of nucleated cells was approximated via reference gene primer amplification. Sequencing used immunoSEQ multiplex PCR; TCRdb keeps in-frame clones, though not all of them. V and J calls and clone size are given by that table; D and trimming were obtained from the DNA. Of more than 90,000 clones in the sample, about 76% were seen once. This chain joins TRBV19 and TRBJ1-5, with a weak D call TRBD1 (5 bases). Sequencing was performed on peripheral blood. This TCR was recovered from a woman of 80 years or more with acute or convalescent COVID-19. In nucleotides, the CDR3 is TGTGCCAGTAGTATATCCAGGGAGGGCAATCAGCCCCAGCATTTT. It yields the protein CASSISREGNQPQHF.